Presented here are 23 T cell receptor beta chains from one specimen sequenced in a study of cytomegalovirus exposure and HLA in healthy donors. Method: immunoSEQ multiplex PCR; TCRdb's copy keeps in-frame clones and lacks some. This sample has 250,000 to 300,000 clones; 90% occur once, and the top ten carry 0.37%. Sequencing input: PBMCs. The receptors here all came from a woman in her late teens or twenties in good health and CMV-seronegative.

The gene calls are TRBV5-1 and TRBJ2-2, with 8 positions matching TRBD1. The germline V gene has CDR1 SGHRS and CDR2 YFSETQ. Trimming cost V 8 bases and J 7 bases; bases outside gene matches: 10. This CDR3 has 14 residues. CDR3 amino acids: CARGPTGEVGELFF. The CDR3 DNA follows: TGCGCCAGGGGACCGACAGGGGAGGTCGGGGAGCTGTTTTTT.

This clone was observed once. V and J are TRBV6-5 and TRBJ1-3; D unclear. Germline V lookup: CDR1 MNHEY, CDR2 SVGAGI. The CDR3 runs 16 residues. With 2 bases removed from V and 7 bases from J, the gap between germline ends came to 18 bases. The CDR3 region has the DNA TGTGCCAGCAGTTACCTCGGAGCTCTAGAACGTAACACCATATATTTT. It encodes CASSYLGALERNTIYF.

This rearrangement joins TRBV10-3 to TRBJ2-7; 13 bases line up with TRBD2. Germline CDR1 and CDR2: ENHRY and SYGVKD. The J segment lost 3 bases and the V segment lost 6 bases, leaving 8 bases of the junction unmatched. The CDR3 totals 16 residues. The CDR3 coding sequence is TGTGCCATCAGAAAGCCGGGACTAGCGGGGAACTACGAGCAGTACTTC. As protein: CAIRKPGLAGNYEQYF.

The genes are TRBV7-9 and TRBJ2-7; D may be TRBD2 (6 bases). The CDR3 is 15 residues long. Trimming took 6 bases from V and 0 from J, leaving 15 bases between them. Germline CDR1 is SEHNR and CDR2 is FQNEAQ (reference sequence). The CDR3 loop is CASRPLGRGSYEQYV. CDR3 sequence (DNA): TGTGCCAGCAGGCCTCTGGGGCGGGGCTCCTACGAGCAGTACGTC.

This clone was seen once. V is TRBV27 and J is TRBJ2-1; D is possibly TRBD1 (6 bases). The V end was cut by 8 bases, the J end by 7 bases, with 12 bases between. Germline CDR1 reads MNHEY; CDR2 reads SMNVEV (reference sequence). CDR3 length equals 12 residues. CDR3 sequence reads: CASGLQGNEQFF. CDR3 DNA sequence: TGTGCCAGCGGTCTACAGGGAAATGAGCAGTTCTTC.

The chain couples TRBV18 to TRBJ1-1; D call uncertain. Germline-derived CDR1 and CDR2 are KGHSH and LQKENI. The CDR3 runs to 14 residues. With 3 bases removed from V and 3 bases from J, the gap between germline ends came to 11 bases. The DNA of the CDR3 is TGTGCCAGCTCACCCGACCTAGGATACACTGAAGCTTTCTTT. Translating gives CASSPDLGYTEAFF.

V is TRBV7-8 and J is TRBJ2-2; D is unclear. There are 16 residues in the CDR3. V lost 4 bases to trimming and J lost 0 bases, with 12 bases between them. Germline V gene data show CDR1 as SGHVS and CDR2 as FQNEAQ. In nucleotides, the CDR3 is TGTGCCAGCAGCTCCATCAGGATAACGAACACCGGGGAGCTGTTTTTT. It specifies CASSSIRITNTGELFF.

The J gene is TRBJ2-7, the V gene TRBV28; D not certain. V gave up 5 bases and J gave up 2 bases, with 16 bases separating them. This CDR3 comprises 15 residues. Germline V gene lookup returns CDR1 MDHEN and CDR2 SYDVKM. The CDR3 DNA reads TGTGCCAGCAGTCCCCCCAGGCCGGATACCTACGAGCAGTACGTC. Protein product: CASSPPRPDTYEQYV.

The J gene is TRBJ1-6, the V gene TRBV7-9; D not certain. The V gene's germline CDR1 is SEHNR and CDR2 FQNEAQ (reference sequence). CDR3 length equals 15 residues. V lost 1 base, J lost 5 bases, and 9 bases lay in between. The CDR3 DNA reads TGTGCCAGCAGCTTAGGGACTCGGGATAATTCACCCCTCCACTTT. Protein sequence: CASSLGTRDNSPLHF.

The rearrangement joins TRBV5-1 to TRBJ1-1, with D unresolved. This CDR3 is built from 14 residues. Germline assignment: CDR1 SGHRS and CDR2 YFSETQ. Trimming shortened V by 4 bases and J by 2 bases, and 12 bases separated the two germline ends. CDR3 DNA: TGCGCCAGCAGCCTCGGAGTTGCAAACACTGAAGCTTTCTTT. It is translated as CASSLGVANTEAFF. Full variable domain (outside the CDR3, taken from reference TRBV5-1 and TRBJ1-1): KAGVTQTPRYLIKTRGQQVTLSCSPISGHRSVSWYQQTPGQGLQFLFEYFSETQRNKGNFPGRFSGRQFSNSRSEMNVSTLELGDSALYLCASSLGVANTEAFFGQGTRLTVV.

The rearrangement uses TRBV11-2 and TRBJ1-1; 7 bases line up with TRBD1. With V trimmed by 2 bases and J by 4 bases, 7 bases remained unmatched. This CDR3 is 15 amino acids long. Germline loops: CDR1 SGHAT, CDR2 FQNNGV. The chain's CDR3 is CASSLYRGGSTEAFF. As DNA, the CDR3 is TGTGCCAGCAGCTTATACAGGGGCGGAAGCACTGAAGCTTTCTTT.

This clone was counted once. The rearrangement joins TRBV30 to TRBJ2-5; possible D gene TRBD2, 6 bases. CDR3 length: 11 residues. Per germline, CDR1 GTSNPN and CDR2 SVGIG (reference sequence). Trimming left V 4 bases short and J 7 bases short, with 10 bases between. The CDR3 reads CAWTVGGTQYF. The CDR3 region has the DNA TGTGCCTGGACCGTCGGGGGGACCCAGTACTTC.

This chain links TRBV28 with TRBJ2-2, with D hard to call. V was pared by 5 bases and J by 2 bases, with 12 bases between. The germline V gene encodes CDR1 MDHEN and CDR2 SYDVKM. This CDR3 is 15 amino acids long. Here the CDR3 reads CASSQPEYNTGELFF. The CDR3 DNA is TGTGCCAGCAGTCAGCCGGAGTATAACACCGGGGAGCTGTTTTTT.

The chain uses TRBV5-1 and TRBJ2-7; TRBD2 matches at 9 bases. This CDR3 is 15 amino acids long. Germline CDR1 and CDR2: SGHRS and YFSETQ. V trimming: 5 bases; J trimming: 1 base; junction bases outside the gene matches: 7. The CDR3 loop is CASRVIAGASYEQYF. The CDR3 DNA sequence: TGCGCCAGCAGGGTAATAGCGGGGGCTTCCTACGAGCAGTACTTC.

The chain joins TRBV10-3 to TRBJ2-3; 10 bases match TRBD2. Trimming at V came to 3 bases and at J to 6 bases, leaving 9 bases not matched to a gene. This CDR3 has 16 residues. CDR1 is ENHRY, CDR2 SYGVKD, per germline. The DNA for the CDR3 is TGTGCCATCAGTGACCCTAGCGGGGGAGCAGTCGATACGCAGTATTTT. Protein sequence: CAISDPSGGAVDTQYF.

Written as DNA, the CDR3 is TGTGCCAGCAGCTTAGAGGCGGTCCCTTGGGAGACCCAGTACTTC. Protein product: CASSLEAVPWETQYF. V gene TRBV7-2 combines with J gene TRBJ2-5; D is unclear. The CDR3 loop spans 15 amino acids. Trimming shortened V by 1 base and J by 5 bases, and 14 bases separated the two germline ends. The germline gives CDR1 SGHTA, CDR2 FQGNSA.

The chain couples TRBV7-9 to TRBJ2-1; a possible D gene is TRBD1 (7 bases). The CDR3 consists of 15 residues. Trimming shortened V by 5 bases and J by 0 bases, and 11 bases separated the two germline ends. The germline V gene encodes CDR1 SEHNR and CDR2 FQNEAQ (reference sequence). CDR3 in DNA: TGTGCCAGCAGCGCGGGACAGAGCTCCTACAATGAGCAGTTCTTC. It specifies CASSAGQSSYNEQFF.

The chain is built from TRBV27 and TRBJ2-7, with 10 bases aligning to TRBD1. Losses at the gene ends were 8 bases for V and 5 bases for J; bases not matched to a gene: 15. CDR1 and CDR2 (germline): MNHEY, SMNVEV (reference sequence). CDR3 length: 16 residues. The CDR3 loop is CASGLPTGTGAHEQYF. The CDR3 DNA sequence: TGTGCCAGCGGTCTACCCACCGGGACAGGGGCCCACGAGCAGTACTTC.

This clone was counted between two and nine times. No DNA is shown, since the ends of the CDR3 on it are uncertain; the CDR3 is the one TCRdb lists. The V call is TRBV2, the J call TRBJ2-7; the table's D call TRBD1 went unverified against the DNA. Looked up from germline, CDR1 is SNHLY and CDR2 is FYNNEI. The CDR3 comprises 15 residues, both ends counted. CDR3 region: CASILDSLGTYEQYF.

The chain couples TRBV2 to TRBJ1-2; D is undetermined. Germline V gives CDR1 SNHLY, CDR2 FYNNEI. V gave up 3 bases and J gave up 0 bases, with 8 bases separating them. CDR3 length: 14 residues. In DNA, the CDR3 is TGTGCCAGCAGTGACCCTCAGGCTAACTATGGCTACACCTTC. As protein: CASSDPQANYGYTF.

The CDR3 bases are TGCGCCAGCAGCTGCCCAATCAGGTTCAGGACTGGCGAGCAGTACGTC. This sequence encodes CASSCPIRFRTGEQYV. V usage is TRBV5-1 and J usage is TRBJ2-7, with a tentative D call TRBD2 (5 bases). The germline V gene has CDR1 SGHRS and CDR2 YFSETQ. V was cut by 3 bases and J by 6 bases, with 22 bases left in between. This CDR3 is built from 16 residues.

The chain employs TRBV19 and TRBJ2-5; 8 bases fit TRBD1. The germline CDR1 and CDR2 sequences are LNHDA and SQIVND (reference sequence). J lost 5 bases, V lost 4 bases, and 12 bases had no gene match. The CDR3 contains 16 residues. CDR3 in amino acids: CASSKGQAPLGETQYF. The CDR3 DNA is TGTGCCAGTAGTAAGGGACAGGCGCCACTCGGGGAGACCCAGTACTTC.

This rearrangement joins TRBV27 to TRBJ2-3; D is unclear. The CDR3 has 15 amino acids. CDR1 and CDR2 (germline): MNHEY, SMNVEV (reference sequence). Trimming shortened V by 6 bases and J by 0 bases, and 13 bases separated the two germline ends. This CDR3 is CASSLVETSTDTQYF. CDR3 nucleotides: TGTGCCAGCAGCCTGGTAGAAACTAGCACAGATACGCAGTATTTT.